This TCR beta chain comes out of a study of CD4 T cell repertoires and nickel (dated by TCRdb to 2018 to 2020). Library preparation employed RT-PCR. Instrument used: Illumina MiSeq. TCRdb ran its own pipeline on the public reads, namely fastp trimming at Q25 and MiXCR clone calling, and kept in-frame beta chains. Each CDR3 protein gets just one entry, which takes the most common genes and DNA from the rows behind it. For this sample there are about 320 distinct CDR3 sequences; about 53% appear just once. The ten biggest clones cover about 11% of the sample. Details on this clonotype: Its antigen remains unidentified. No qualities accompany the bases; no much larger clone lies one base away.

The specimen sequenced was CD4+ T cells from blood, not recorded whether cultured. This receptor was obtained from a human donor in a nickel allergy study, with or without nickel allergy (not recorded which). It is not recorded whether this sample comes from one donor or several.

The bases are TGCAGCGTCGAAAGACGGGACAGGGCGTTCAATGAGCAGTTCTTC. Its protein is CSVERRDRAFNEQFF. The chain is assembled from TRBV29-1 and TRBJ2-1; 9 bases in between match TRBD1. From the germline V gene, CDR1 is SQVTM and CDR2 is ANQGSEA. Counted from cysteine to phenylalanine, this CDR3 has 15 amino acids. Kept here is only the CDR3 DNA, which spans 45 bases and is read in frame from base 1. Here V drops 6 bases and J drops 6 bases, and the junction holds 12 bases not matched to any gene.